These T cell receptor beta chains were read from a single sample in a study of blood T cells in healthy people across ages. Each CDR3 protein gets one entry after TCRdb re-called the 5' RACE reads with MiXCR. Here the sample spans about 800,000 distinct CDR3 sequences, about 47% being singletons. What was sequenced was blood. The receptors shown here come from a man at least 80 years old in good health. Each CDR3 is given with its conserved first and last residue. The order of the fields is J gene, D gene, V gene, clone size, CDR3 DNA, CDR3 protein. A D gene is named only where the DNA matches it firmly. Clone size is stated in some rows and not others, as once, few, many or a class when expanded.

>TRBJ2-3|TRBD2|TRBV7-3|-
TGTGCCAGCAGCTTAAATAGCGGGAGGGCAGGAGATACGCAGTATTTT
CASSLNSGRAGDTQYF
>TRBJ2-4|TRBD1|TRBV7-9|-
TGTGCCAGCAGCGCCTTTACAGGGGCGCAAACACTAGCCAAAAACATTCAGTACTTC
CASSAFTGAQTLAKNIQYF
>TRBJ2-2|-|TRBV28|-
TGTGCCAGCAGCAAACAGGGCTTTGGGGAGCTGTTTTTT
CASSKQGFGELFF
>TRBJ1-2|-|TRBV20-1|-
TGCAGTGCTAGAGCCCTCGATAGGGTCCAGGGCAAGGACTACACCTTC
CSARALDRVQGKDYTF
>TRBJ2-3|TRBD1|TRBV18|few
TGTGCCAGCTCACCAATAGGGACAGAAACGAATACGCAGTATTTT
CASSPIGTETNTQYF
>TRBJ2-5|-|TRBV27|few
TGTGCCAGCAGTTTATGGGGAGTAGGGAAGACCCAGTACTTC
CASSLWGVGKTQYF
>TRBJ2-1|TRBD2|TRBV11-3|-
TGTGCCAGCAGCGCCCGGACTAGCGGGACCAATGAGCAGTTCTTC
CASSARTSGTNEQFF
>TRBJ1-6|-|TRBV7-3|few
TGTGCCAGCAGCTCCACCGGGGGCGAGAATTCACCCCTCCACTTT
CASSSTGGENSPLHF
>TRBJ2-5|TRBD2|TRBV10-3|-
TGTGCCATCAGTGAGTCGGGTGCTCGCCTAGCGGGAGGGAGAGGTGAGCAGTACTTC
CAISESGARLAGGRGEQYF
>TRBJ2-7|TRBD2|TRBV20-1|-
TGCAGTGCTAGGGGACGGGGACTAGTGTCCTACAATGAGCAGTACTTC
CSARGRGLVSYNEQYF
>TRBJ2-1|TRBD1|TRBV29-1|few
TGCAGCGTGGCCCGGGACAGGGAAAACAATGAGCAGTTCTTC
CSVARDRENNEQFF
>TRBJ2-4|TRBD1|TRBV5-1|-
TGCGCCAGCAGCACCGGGACAGTAGCCAAAAACATTCAGTACTTC
CASSTGTVAKNIQYF
>TRBJ2-7|-|TRBV6-1|few
TGTGCCAGCAGGGGGGATCCGGGACGGCGCTACGAGCAGTACTTC
CASRGDPGRRYEQYF
>TRBJ1-4|-|TRBV7-2|-
TGTGCCAGCAGCTTTAGCTCCCCATTAGGTGAAAAACTGTTTTTT
CASSFSSPLGEKLFF
>TRBJ2-3|-|TRBV29-1|many
TGCAGCTCCGTGTCAGGGACTAGCACAGATACGCAGTATTTT
CSSVSGTSTDTQYF
>TRBJ2-7|-|TRBV28|many
TGTGCCAGCAAGCTGGGGGGAGAACGCGAGCAGTACTTC
CASKLGGEREQYF
>TRBJ2-7|-|TRBV7-9|few
TGTGCCAGCAGCCCGGGGCGATCTGAGCAGTACTTC
CASSPGRSEQYF
>TRBJ2-5|-|TRBV11-3|-
TGTGCCAGCAGCTTAGGGAGCACAGCCCCGATACAAGAGACCCAGTACTTC
CASSLGSTAPIQETQYF
>TRBJ2-3|TRBD2|TRBV11-2|many
TGTGCCAGCAGCTTAGGAGGTACTAGCGTGGATACGCAGTATTTT
CASSLGGTSVDTQYF
>TRBJ1-6|-|TRBV30|-
TGTGCCTGGAGTGTACAGGGAGACTCCTATAATTCACCCCTCCACTTT
CAWSVQGDSYNSPLHF
>TRBJ2-5|-|TRBV20-1|few
TGCAGTGCCACATCACCCAGGGGTTCCCAAGAGACCCAGTACTTC
CSATSPRGSQETQYF
>TRBJ2-6|TRBD1|TRBV19|-
TGTGCCAGTAGTCACTGGACAGGCGGAGCCTCTGGGGCCAACGTCCTGACTTTC
CASSHWTGGASGANVLTF
>TRBJ2-5|TRBD1|TRBV28|-
TGTGCCAGCAAACTCCCCGGGACAGGGAGGAAAAACTACGAACAGTACTTC
CASKLPGTGRKNYEQYF
>TRBJ2-7|-|TRBV28|-
TGTGCCAGCAGTCTACAGCTATTTAGCTCCTACGAGCAGTACTTC
CASSLQLFSSYEQYF
>TRBJ2-3|TRBD2|TRBV20-1|once
TGCAGTGCTCTACTACTAGCGGGGGGCCCTGATACGCAGTATTTT
CSALLLAGGPDTQYF
>TRBJ2-3|-|TRBV12-3/TRBV12-4|many
TGTGCCAGCAGTTTCGGGGAATCGGATACGCAGTATTTT
CASSFGESDTQYF
>TRBJ2-7|-|TRBV7-9|-
TGTGCCAGCAGCTTAGGACAGACCCGATATGACGAGCAGTACTTC
CASSLGQTRYDEQYF
>TRBJ1-2|-|TRBV12-3/TRBV12-4|few
TGTGCCAGCAGTTTAGGTATCTGGGGGCTAGGCTATGGCTACACCTTC
CASSLGIWGLGYGYTF
>TRBJ2-1|TRBD2|TRBV29-1|-
TGCAGCGTTGAAGATTGGGCTAGCGGGGGGATCTACAATGAGCAGTTCTTC
CSVEDWASGGIYNEQFF
>TRBJ2-5|-|TRBV5-5|few
TGTGCCAGCAGCTCCATACCGGGGCCTCAAGAGACCCAGTACTTC
CASSSIPGPQETQYF
>TRBJ2-2|-|TRBV15|once
TGTGCCACCAGCAGAGATCGGACAGCGAACACCGAGGAGCTGTTTTTT
CATSRDRTANTEELFF
>TRBJ2-1|TRBD2|TRBV20-1|few
TGCAGTGCAACTAGCGACCTAAAGCCCTACAATGAGCAGTTCTTC
CSATSDLKPYNEQFF
>TRBJ2-2|TRBD2|TRBV19|once
TGTGCCAGTAGTACTCGGACTAGTCCCACCGGGGAGCTGTTTTTT
CASSTRTSPTGELFF
>TRBJ1-4|-|TRBV9|few
TGTGCCAGCAGCCCTCGGGGTGAGAATAATGAAAAACTGTTTTTT
CASSPRGENNEKLFF
>TRBJ2-6|-|TRBV13|-
TGTGCCAGCAGCTTATCTAGACGGGGGGCCAACGTCCTGACTTTC
CASSLSRRGANVLTF
>TRBJ2-1|-|TRBV24-1|-
TGTGCCACCAGTGGTTGGGGTTACAATGAGCAGTTCTTC
CATSGWGYNEQFF
>TRBJ1-2|-|TRBV6-6|-
TGTGCCAGCAGTTACTCGGACAGCTCCAACTATGGCTACACCTTC
CASSYSDSSNYGYTF
>TRBJ2-3|-|TRBV4-1|-
TGCGCCAGCAGCCAAGATGATGGGGGAAACACGGATACGCAGTATTTT
CASSQDDGGNTDTQYF
>TRBJ2-1|-|TRBV28|-
TGTGCCAGCAGGACTTTCGTCTACCGGAGCTCCTACAATGAGCAGTTCTTC
CASRTFVYRSSYNEQFF
>TRBJ2-7|-|TRBV3-1|few
TGTGCCAGCAGCCAAGTGAGCGGAACCCTTTGCGAGCAGTACTTC
CASSQVSGTLCEQYF
>TRBJ1-2|-|TRBV7-2|-
TGTGCCAGCAGCCCGGATGGGGCCAATGGCTACACCTTC
CASSPDGANGYTF
>TRBJ1-1|TRBD1|TRBV12-3/TRBV12-4|-
TGTGCCAGCAGCCCGACAGGGGTGAACACTGAAGCTTTCTTT
CASSPTGVNTEAFF
>TRBJ2-7|-|TRBV3-1|-
TGTGCCAGCAGCCAAATCTCACCAACCCTTAGTCTGGACGAGCAGTACTTC
CASSQISPTLSLDEQYF